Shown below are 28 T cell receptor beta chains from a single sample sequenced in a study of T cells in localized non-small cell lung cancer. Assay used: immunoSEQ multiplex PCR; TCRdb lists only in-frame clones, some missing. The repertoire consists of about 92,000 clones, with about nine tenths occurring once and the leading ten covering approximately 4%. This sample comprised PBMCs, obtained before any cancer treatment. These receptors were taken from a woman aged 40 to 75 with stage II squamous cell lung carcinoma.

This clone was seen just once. In DNA, the CDR3 is TGTGCCAGCAGTTCGACAGGGAGTCAGCCCCAGCATTTT. Translating it yields CASSSTGSQPQHF. The gene calls are TRBV6-6 and TRBJ1-5, with 7 bases lining up with TRBD1. This CDR3 contains 13 residues. CDR1 and CDR2 (germline): MNHNY, SVGAGI (reference sequence). J lost 6 bases, V lost 4 bases, and 3 bases had no gene match.

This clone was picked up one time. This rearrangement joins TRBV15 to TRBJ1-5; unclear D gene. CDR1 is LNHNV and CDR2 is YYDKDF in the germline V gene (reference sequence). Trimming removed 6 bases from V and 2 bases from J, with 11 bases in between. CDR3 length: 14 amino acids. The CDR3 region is CATRDSKGNQPQHF. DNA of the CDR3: TGTGCCACCAGGGATTCTAAGGGCAATCAGCCCCAGCATTTT.

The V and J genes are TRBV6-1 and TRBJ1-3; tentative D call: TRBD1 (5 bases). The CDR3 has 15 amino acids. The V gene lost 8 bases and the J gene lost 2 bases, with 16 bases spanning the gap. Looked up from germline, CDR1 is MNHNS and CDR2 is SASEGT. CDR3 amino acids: CASQLATGPGNTIYF. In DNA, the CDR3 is TGTGCCAGCCAACTAGCAACAGGCCCTGGAAACACCATATATTTT.

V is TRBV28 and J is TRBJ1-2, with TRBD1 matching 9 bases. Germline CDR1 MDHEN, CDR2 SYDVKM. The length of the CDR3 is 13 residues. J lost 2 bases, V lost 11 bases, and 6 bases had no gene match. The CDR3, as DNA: TGTGCCGTCCCGGGGACAGGGAACTATGGCTACACCTTC. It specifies CAVPGTGNYGYTF.

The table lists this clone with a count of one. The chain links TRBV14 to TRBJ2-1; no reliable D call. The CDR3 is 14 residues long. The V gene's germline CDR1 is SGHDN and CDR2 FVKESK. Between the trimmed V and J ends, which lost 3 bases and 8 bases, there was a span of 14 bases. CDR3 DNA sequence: TGTGCCAGCAGCCACCCCGGGTACCTCGATGAGCAGTTCTTC. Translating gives CASSHPGYLDEQFF.

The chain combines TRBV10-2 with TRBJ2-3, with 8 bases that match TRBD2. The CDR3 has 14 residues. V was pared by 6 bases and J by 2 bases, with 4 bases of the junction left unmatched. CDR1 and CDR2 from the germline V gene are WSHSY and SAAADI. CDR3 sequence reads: CASSTGGPTDTQYF. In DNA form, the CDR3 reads TGCGCCAGCAGCACGGGAGGGCCCACAGATACGCAGTATTTT.

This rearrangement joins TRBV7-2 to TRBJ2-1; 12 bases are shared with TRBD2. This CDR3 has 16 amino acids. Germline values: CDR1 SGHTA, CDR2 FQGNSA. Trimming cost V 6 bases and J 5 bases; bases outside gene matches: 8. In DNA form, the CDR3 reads TGTGCCAGCAGAAATATAGGACTAGCGGGACACAATGAGCAGTTCTTC. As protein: CASRNIGLAGHNEQFF.

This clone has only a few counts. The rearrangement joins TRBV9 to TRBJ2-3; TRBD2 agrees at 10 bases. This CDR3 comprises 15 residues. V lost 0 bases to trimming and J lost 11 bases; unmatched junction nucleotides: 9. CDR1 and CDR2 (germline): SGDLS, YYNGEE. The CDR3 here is CASSVVASGGGEQYF. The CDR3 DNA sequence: TGTGCCAGCAGCGTAGTCGCCAGCGGGGGGGGTGAGCAGTATTTT.

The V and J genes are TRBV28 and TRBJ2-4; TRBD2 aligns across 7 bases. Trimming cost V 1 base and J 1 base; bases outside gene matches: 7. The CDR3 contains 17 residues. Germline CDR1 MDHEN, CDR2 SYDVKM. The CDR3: CASSLFPQAGAKNIQYF. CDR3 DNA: TGTGCCAGCAGTTTATTTCCTCAAGCGGGGGCCAAAAACATTCAGTACTTC.

The CDR3 bases are TGTGCCTGGAGTGTACGGGTCACTGAAGCTTTCTTT. Translated, it gives CAWSVRVTEAFF. V and J are TRBV30 and TRBJ1-1, with D unresolved. This CDR3 has 12 amino acids. V was cut by 0 bases and J by 4 bases, with 6 bases left in between. Germline V CDR1 and CDR2: GTSNPN, SVGIG (reference sequence).

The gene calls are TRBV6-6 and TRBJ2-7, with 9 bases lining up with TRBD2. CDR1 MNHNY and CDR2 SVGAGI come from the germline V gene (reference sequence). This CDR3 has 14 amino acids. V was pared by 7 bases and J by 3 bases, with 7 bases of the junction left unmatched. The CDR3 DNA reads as TGTGCCAGCACCGCTAGCGGGGTCGTCTACGAGCAGTACTTC. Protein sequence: CASTASGVVYEQYF.

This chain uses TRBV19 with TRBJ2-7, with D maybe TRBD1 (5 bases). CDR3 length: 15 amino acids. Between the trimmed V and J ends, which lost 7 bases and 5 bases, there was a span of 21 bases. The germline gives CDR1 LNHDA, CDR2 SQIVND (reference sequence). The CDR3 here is CASTDSQAQIDEQYF. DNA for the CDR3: TGTGCCAGTACCGACTCACAGGCCCAGATCGACGAGCAGTACTTC. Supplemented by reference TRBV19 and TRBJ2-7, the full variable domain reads DGGITQSPKYLFRKEGQNVTLSCEQNLNHDAMYWYRQDPGQGLRLIYYSQIVNDFQKGDIAEGYSVSREKKESFPLTVTSAQKNPTAFYLCASTDSQAQIDEQYFGPGTRLTVT.

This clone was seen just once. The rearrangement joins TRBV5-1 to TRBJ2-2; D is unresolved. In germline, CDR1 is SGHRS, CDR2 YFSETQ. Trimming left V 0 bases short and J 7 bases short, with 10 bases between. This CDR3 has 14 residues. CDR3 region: CASSLDSRYGELFF. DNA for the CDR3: TGCGCCAGCAGCTTGGACAGTCGGTACGGGGAGCTGTTTTTT.

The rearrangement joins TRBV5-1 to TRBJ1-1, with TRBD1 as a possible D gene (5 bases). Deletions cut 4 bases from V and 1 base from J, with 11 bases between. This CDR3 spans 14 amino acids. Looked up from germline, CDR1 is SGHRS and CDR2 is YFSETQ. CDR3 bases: TGCGCCAGCAGCAGCTCTCAGGGGAACACTGAAGCTTTCTTT. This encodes CASSSSQGNTEAFF. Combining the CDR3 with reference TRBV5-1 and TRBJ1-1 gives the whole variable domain KAGVTQTPRYLIKTRGQQVTLSCSPISGHRSVSWYQQTPGQGLQFLFEYFSETQRNKGNFPGRFSGRQFSNSRSEMNVSTLELGDSALYLCASSSSQGNTEAFFGQGTRLTVV.

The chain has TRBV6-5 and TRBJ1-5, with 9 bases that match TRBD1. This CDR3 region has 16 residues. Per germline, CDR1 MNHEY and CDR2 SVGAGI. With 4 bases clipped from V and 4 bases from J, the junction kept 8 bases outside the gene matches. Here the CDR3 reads CASSSRGQGLNQPQHF. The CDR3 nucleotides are TGTGCCAGCAGTTCCCGAGGACAGGGGCTTAATCAGCCCCAGCATTTT.

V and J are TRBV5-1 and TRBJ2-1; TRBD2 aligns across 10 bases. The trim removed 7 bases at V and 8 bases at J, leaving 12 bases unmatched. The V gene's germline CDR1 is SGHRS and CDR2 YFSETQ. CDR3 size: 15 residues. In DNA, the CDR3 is TGCGCCAGCGGACCTCCTAGCGGGAGTCCCCATGAGCAGTTCTTC. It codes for CASGPPSGSPHEQFF.

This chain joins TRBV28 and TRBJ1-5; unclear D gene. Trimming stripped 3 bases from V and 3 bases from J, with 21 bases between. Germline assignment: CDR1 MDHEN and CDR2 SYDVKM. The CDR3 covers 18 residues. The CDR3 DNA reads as TGTGCCAGCAGTTTTTTACTCTCTTCGGGGAAATACAATCAGCCCCAGCATTTT. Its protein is CASSFLLSSGKYNQPQHF.

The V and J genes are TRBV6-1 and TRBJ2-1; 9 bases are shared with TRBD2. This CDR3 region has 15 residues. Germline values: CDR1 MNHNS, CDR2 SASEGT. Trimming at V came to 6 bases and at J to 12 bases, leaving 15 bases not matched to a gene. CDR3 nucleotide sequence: TGTGCCAGCAGACCATCTAGCGGGGCCCCCGTAGGGCAGTTCTTC. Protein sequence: CASRPSSGAPVGQFF.

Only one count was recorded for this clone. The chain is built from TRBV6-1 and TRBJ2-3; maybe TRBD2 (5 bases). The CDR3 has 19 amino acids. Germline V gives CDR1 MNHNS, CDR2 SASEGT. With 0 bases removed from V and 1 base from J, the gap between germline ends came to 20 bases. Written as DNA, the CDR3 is TGTGCCAGCAGTGAAGCTTATCTAGCAGCCCACGGAGGCACAGATACGCAGTATTTT. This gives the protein CASSEAYLAAHGGTDTQYF.

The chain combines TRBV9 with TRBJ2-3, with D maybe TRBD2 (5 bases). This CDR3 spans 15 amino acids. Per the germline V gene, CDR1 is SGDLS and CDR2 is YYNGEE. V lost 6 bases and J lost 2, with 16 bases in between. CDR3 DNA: TGTGCCAGCAACGCAGCAGGAGGTTTCACAGATACGCAGTATTTT. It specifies CASNAAGGFTDTQYF.

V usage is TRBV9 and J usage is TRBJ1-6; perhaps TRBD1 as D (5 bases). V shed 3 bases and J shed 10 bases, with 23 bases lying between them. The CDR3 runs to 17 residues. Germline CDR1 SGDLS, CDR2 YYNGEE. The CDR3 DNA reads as TGTGCCAGCAGCGAGAGGGTGGTGGCGACAGTCCAATCACCCCTCCACTTT. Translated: CASSERVVATVQSPLHF.

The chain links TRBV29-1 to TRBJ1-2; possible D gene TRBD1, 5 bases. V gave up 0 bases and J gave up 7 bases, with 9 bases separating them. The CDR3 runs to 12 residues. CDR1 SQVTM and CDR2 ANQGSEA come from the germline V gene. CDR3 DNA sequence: TGCAGCGTTGAAGACAGGGAGGGTGGCTACACCTTC. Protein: CSVEDREGGYTF. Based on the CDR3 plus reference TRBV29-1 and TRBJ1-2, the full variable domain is SAVISQKPSRDICQRGTSLTIQCQVDSQVTMMFWYRQQPGQSLTLIATANQGSEATYESGFVIDKFPISRPNLTFSTLTVSNMSPEDSSIYLCSVEDREGGYTFGSGTRLTVV.

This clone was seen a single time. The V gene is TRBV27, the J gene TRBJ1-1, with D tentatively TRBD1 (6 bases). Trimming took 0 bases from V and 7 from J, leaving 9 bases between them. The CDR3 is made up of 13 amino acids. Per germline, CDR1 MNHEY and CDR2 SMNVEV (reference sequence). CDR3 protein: CASSLSGTREAFF. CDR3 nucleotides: TGTGCCAGCAGTTTATCGGGGACACGTGAAGCTTTCTTT.

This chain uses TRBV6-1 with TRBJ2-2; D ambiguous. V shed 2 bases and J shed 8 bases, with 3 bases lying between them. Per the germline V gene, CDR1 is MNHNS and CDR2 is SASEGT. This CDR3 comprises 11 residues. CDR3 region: CASSERGELFF. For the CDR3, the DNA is TGTGCCAGCAGTGAACGAGGGGAGCTGTTTTTT.

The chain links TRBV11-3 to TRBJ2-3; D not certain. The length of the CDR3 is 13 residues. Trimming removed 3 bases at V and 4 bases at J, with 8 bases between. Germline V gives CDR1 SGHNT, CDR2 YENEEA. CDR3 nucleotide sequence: TGTGCCAGCAGCTTGGCAGTTTCAGATACGCAGTATTTT. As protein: CASSLAVSDTQYF.

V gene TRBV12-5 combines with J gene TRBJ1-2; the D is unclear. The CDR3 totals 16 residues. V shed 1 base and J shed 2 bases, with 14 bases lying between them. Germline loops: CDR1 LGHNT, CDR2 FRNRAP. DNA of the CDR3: TGTGCTAGTGGTTTGGCCCCTGGGAACCGGAACTATGGCTACACCTTC. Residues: CASGLAPGNRNYGYTF.

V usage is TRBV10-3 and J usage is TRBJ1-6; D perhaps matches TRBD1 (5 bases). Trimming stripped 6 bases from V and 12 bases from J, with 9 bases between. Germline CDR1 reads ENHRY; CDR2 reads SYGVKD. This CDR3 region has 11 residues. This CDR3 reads CAIRGEGPLHF. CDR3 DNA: TGTGCCATCAGGGGGGAGGGACCCCTCCACTTT.

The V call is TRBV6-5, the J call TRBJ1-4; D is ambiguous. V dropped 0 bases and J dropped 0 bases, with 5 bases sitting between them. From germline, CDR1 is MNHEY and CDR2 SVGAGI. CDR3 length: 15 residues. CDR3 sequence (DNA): TGTGCCAGCAGTTACTCGCTTGCAACTAATGAAAAACTGTTTTTT. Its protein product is CASSYSLATNEKLFF.